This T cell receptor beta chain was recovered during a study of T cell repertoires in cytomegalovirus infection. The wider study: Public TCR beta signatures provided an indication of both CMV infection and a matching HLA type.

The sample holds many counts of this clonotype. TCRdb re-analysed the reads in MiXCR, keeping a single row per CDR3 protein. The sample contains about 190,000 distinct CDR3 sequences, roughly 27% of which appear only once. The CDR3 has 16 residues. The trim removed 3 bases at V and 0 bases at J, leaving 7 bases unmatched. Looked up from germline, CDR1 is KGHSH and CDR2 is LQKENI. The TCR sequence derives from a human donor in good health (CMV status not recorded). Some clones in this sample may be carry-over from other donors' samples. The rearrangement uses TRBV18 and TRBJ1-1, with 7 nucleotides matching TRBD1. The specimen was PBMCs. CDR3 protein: CASSPQGGVLNTEAFF. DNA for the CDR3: TGTGCCAGCTCACCCCAGGGGGGGGTATTGAACACTGAAGCTTTCTTT.